The 30 T cell receptor beta chains in this list originate from one sample, sequenced in a study of T cell responses to AZD1222 COVID-19 vaccine. Method: immunoSEQ multiplex PCR; TCRdb's copy keeps in-frame clones and lacks some. This table holds around 58,000 clones, around 90% found once. Source: peripheral blood, taken 28 days after the second AZD1222 dose. The receptor set was obtained from an adult who received the AZD1222 COVID-19 vaccine.

The chain employs TRBV3-1 (or the pseudogene TRBV3-2) and TRBJ1-1; D remains unclear. Trimming shortened V by 7 bases and J by 0 bases, and 9 bases separated the two germline ends. The V gene's germline CDR1 is LGHDT and CDR2 YNNKEL (reference sequence). The CDR3 sequence is 13 residues long. This CDR3 reads CASTRGMNTEAFF. The CDR3 DNA is TGTGCCAGCACCCGGGGAATGAACACTGAAGCTTTCTTT.

V usage is TRBV6-2 or TRBV6-3 and J usage is TRBJ1-3; TRBD1 might be the D (6 bases). The ends were cut back, 0 bases at V and 2 bases at J, with 8 bases in the middle. The germline CDR1 and CDR2 sequences are MNHEY and SVGEGT. The CDR3 runs 15 residues. The CDR3 reads CASSYSGTTGNTIYF. For the CDR3, the DNA is TGTGCCAGCAGTTACTCGGGGACAACTGGAAACACCATATATTTT.

The gene calls are TRBV11-2 and TRBJ2-1; 7 positions match TRBD1. The V gene's germline CDR1 is SGHAT and CDR2 FQNNGV. V was pared by 5 bases and J by 8 bases, with 15 bases of the junction left unmatched. CDR3 length: 16 amino acids. This CDR3 is CASSPRGGQGVDEQFF. The CDR3 region has the DNA TGTGCCAGCAGCCCACGCGGTGGGCAGGGGGTCGATGAGCAGTTCTTC.

This chain uses TRBV6-4 with TRBJ1-2; D may be TRBD1 (5 bases). The CDR3 is 12 residues long. V lost 2 bases, J lost 7 bases, and 8 bases lay in between. The germline CDR1 and CDR2 sequences are MRHNA and SNTAGT. The CDR3 DNA reads TGTGCCAGCAGTGACCCGAGGGGTGGCTACACCTTC. Translation gives CASSDPRGGYTF.

CDR3 protein: CATSDSLRPNQPQHF. CDR3 coding DNA: TGTGCCACCAGTGATTCGCTCAGGCCCAATCAGCCCCAGCATTTT. The V call is TRBV24-1, the J call TRBJ1-5; D ambiguous. CDR1 is KGHDR, CDR2 SFDVKD, per germline. The CDR3 is 15 residues long. Trimming removed 2 bases at V and 3 bases at J, with 10 bases between.

Worth noting for this clone: The same CDR3 can be traced to other DNA sequences in this sample. V usage is TRBV24-1 and J usage is TRBJ2-1, with D unresolved. The CDR3 totals 17 residues. In germline, CDR1 is KGHDR, CDR2 SFDVKD. The V end lost 3 bases, the J end lost 0 bases, and 14 bases lay between the germline ends. For the CDR3, the DNA is TGTGCCACCAGTGATCCCTCTGGCCGTAGCTCCTACAATGAGCAGTTCTTC. It codes for CATSDPSGRSSYNEQFF.

Of note for this clone: The sample holds other DNA sequences that translate to the same CDR3. CDR3 DNA: TGTGCCAGCTCACCAGGACACACTGAAGCTTTCTTT. Translated: CASSPGHTEAFF. The gene calls are TRBV18 and TRBJ1-1; D gene ambiguous. The ends were cut back, 2 bases at V and 3 bases at J, with 4 bases in the middle. The CDR3 extends over 12 amino acids. The germline V gene encodes CDR1 KGHSH and CDR2 LQKENI.

V usage is TRBV30 and J usage is TRBJ2-2; 10 bases map to TRBD2. The CDR3 loop spans 15 amino acids. Germline V CDR1 and CDR2: GTSNPN, SVGIG (reference sequence). The ends lost 2 bases at V and 3 bases at J; junction bases unmatched: 3. The CDR3 sequence is CAWSLGTSDTGELFF. In nucleotides, the CDR3 is TGTGCCTGGAGTTTGGGGACTAGCGACACCGGGGAGCTGTTTTTT.

The chain recombines TRBV28 with TRBJ1-1, with D possibly being TRBD1 (5 bases). The CDR3 is made up of 14 amino acids. CDR1 and CDR2 (germline): MDHEN, SYDVKM. The V end lost 7 bases, the J end lost 0 bases, and 12 bases lay between the germline ends. The CDR3 sequence: CASNPPGVNTEAFF. Here the CDR3 DNA reads TGTGCCAGCAACCCCCCGGGGGTGAACACTGAAGCTTTCTTT.

The count of this clone is one. The chain links TRBV7-8 to TRBJ2-1, with D possibly being TRBD2 (6 bases). Trimming stripped 1 base from V and 7 bases from J, with 14 bases between. The CDR3 sequence is 15 residues long. Per germline, CDR1 SGHVS and CDR2 FQNEAQ. In nucleotides, the CDR3 is TGTGCCAGCAGCTTAGTGGGCGGGATGTTAAATGAGCAGTTCTTC. Its translation: CASSLVGGMLNEQFF.

V gene TRBV18 combines with J gene TRBJ1-5; D call uncertain. This CDR3 is 12 amino acids long. Trimming removed 3 bases from V and 2 bases from J, with 2 bases in between. Per the germline V gene, CDR1 is KGHSH and CDR2 is LQKENI. This chain's CDR3 is CASSPGNQPQHF. The CDR3 nucleotides read TGTGCCAGCTCACCGGGCAATCAGCCCCAGCATTTT.

The chain is built from TRBV15 and TRBJ2-7; D might be TRBD1 (5 bases). Trimming took 5 bases from V and 3 from J, leaving 14 bases between them. The length of the CDR3 is 14 residues. Germline V gene lookup returns CDR1 LNHNV and CDR2 YYDKDF (reference sequence). The CDR3 loop is CATSRSTVGYEQYF. CDR3 nucleotide sequence: TGTGCCACCAGCCGCTCGACAGTGGGCTACGAGCAGTACTTC.

This chain uses TRBV24-1 with TRBJ2-1; TRBD2 matches at 10 bases. CDR3 length: 16 residues. The V and J ends lost 1 base and 8 bases, in that order; junction bases with no gene match: 7. Germline CDR1 reads KGHDR; CDR2 reads SFDVKD. The CDR3 loop reads CATSDFLAGEGDEQFF. As DNA, the CDR3 is TGTGCCACCAGTGATTTTCTAGCGGGAGAGGGCGATGAGCAGTTCTTC.

The rearrangement joins TRBV18 to TRBJ1-2; D might be TRBD1 (5 bases). Germline assignment: CDR1 KGHSH and CDR2 LQKENI. Trimming pared 4 bases from V and 1 base from J, leaving 13 bases between. The CDR3 runs 15 residues. DNA of the CDR3: TGTGCCAGCTCACTGGCTTGGGGGAGTAACTATGGCTACACCTTC. It is translated as CASSLAWGSNYGYTF.

V gene TRBV5-1 combines with J gene TRBJ1-1; tentatively, D is TRBD1 (6 bases). Germline CDR1 SGHRS, CDR2 YFSETQ. The CDR3 extends over 14 amino acids. The V end lost 5 bases, the J end lost 4 bases, and 15 bases lay between the germline ends. In DNA form, the CDR3 reads TGCGCCAGCAGTCAGGGGATTTCTGGCACTGAAGCTTTCTTT. This gives the protein CASSQGISGTEAFF.

This clone appeared a single time. CDR3 amino acids: CASSEANIGRTF. The DNA for the CDR3 is TGTGCCAGCAGTGAAGCTAACATTGGGCGAACCTTC. The chain joins TRBV2 to TRBJ1-2; D uncertain. The CDR3 is made up of 12 amino acids. CDR1 is SNHLY, CDR2 FYNNEI, per germline. Trimming cost V 0 bases and J 14 bases, with 13 bases left between them. The full variable domain, completed using reference TRBV2 and TRBJ1-2, is EPEVTQTPSHQVTQMGQEVILRCVPISNHLYFYWYRQILGQKVEFLVSFYNNEISEKSEIFDDQFSVERPDGSNFTLKIRSTKLEDSAMYFCASSEANIGRTFGSGTRLTVV.

V usage is TRBV5-1 and J usage is TRBJ1-1, with D maybe TRBD1 (5 bases). V dropped 1 base and J dropped 3 bases, with 13 bases sitting between them. Germline CDR1 and CDR2: SGHRS and YFSETQ. CDR3 size: 15 residues. CDR3 sequence reads: CASSLSVRVDTEAFF. CDR3 nucleotides: TGCGCCAGCAGCTTGTCGGTCAGGGTCGACACTGAAGCTTTCTTT.

The sample holds a few counts of this clone. The chain carries TRBV4-2 and TRBJ2-7; 13 bases agree with TRBD2. The V gene's germline CDR1 is LGHNA and CDR2 YNFKEQ. The V and J ends lost 4 bases and 5 bases, in that order; junction bases with no gene match: 14. The CDR3 has 18 amino acids. In nucleotides, the CDR3 is TGTGCCAGCAGCCCCGCCGGCCTAGCCGGACTAGCGGGAGACGAGCAGTACTTC. This gives the protein CASSPAGLAGLAGDEQYF.

This clone was detected once. The chain couples TRBV2 to TRBJ2-7; weak D call: TRBD1 (6 bases). The germline V gene encodes CDR1 SNHLY and CDR2 FYNNEI. This CDR3 has 15 residues. The ends were cut back, 7 bases at V and 0 bases at J, with 16 bases in the middle. The chain's CDR3 is CASKAGVSSSYEQYF. Written as DNA, the CDR3 is TGTGCCAGCAAGGCAGGGGTCTCTAGCTCCTACGAGCAGTACTTC.

The CDR3 DNA reads TGTGCCAGCAGCGCGGACAGGGTCGGCGAGACCCAGTACTTC. As protein: CASSADRVGETQYF. The rearrangement links TRBV7-8 to TRBJ2-5; 8 bases line up with TRBD1. CDR3 length: 14 amino acids. Germline V gives CDR1 SGHVS, CDR2 FQNEAQ. V lost 5 bases and J lost 5; bases outside the gene matches: 7.

V and J are TRBV30 and TRBJ1-2; TRBD1 matches 7 bases. The trim removed 2 bases at V and 5 bases at J, leaving 8 bases unmatched. This CDR3 has 14 residues. Germline V gene data show CDR1 as GTSNPN and CDR2 as SVGIG (reference sequence). As DNA, the CDR3 is TGTGCCTGGAGTCCCCCCGGGACAGCTTATGGCTACACCTTC. This codes for CAWSPPGTAYGYTF.

This chain connects TRBV3-1 (or the pseudogene TRBV3-2) to TRBJ1-2; maybe TRBD1 (5 bases). CDR1 and CDR2 (germline): LGHDT, YNNKEL (reference sequence). The CDR3 covers 13 residues. V was cut by 6 bases and J by 8 bases, with 16 bases left in between. CDR3 residues: CASSPRGVEGYTF. The CDR3 coding sequence is TGTGCCAGCAGTCCTAGAGGGGTGGAGGGCTACACCTTC.

The chain carries TRBV6-5 and TRBJ1-1; TRBD1 matches 7 bases. V was clipped by 2 bases and J by 0 bases; unmatched bases: 3. Germline V gives CDR1 MNHEY, CDR2 SVGAGI. The length of the CDR3 is 15 residues. This chain's CDR3 is CASSYDRGLNTEAFF. The CDR3 nucleotides are TGTGCCAGCAGTTACGATAGGGGGCTGAACACTGAAGCTTTCTTT.

The chain combines TRBV30 with TRBJ1-3; 7 nucleotides match TRBD1. Germline assignment: CDR1 GTSNPN and CDR2 SVGIG (reference sequence). The trim removed 2 bases at V and 0 bases at J, leaving 10 bases unmatched. This CDR3 contains 17 residues. DNA of the CDR3: TGTGCCTGGAGTAAACACCGGGACAGCAGCTCTGGAAACACCATATATTTT. This codes for CAWSKHRDSSSGNTIYF. The whole variable domain, filled in from reference TRBV30 and TRBJ1-3, reads SQTIHQWPATLVQPVGSPLSLECTVEGTSNPNLYWYRQAAGRGLQLLFYSVGIGQISSEVPQNLSASRPQDRQFILSSKKLLLSDSGFYLCAWSKHRDSSSGNTIYFGEGSWLTVV.

This clone occurred once. V gene TRBV7-9 combines with J gene TRBJ1-5; possibly TRBD1 for D (5 bases). The CDR3 has 14 amino acids. The germline CDR1 and CDR2 sequences are SEHNR and FQNEAQ (reference sequence). Trimming left V 5 bases short and J 2 bases short, with 10 bases between. In nucleotides, the CDR3 is TGTGCCAGCAGCATCGGACAACGCAATCAGCCCCAGCATTTT. This codes for CASSIGQRNQPQHF. Variable domain in full (rest from reference TRBV7-9 and TRBJ1-5): DTGVSQNPRHKITKRGQNVTFRCDPISEHNRLYWYRQTLGQGPEFLTYFQNEAQLEKSRLLSDRFSAERPKGSFSTLEIQRTEQGDSAMYLCASSIGQRNQPQHFGDGTRLSIL.

V is TRBV19 and J is TRBJ2-2; D is ambiguous. V was cut by 6 bases and J by 5 bases, with 10 bases left in between. The CDR3 runs 13 residues. CDR1 and CDR2 from the germline V gene are LNHDA and SQIVND (reference sequence). The DNA for the CDR3 is TGTGCCAGTAGAAACCTCCCGACCGGGGAGCTGTTTTTT. This codes for CASRNLPTGELFF.

V is TRBV6-5 and J is TRBJ2-1, with D possibly being TRBD2 (5 bases). The CDR3 loop spans 15 amino acids. V lost 0 bases and J lost 6, with 12 bases in between. CDR1 is MNHEY and CDR2 is SVGAGI in the germline V gene. The CDR3 protein is CASSYSLVSLNEQFF. The CDR3 nucleotides are TGTGCCAGCAGTTACTCACTAGTATCCCTCAATGAGCAGTTCTTC.

The rearrangement uses TRBV15 and TRBJ1-5, with a tentative D call TRBD1 (6 bases). From germline, CDR1 is LNHNV and CDR2 YYDKDF (reference sequence). Trimming shortened V by 4 bases and J by 4 bases, and 14 bases separated the two germline ends. This CDR3 region has 15 residues. In nucleotides, the CDR3 is TGTGCCACCAGCAACCTAGACAGGCTTAATCAGCCCCAGCATTTT. Translating it yields CATSNLDRLNQPQHF. The entire variable domain, with the rest obtained from reference TRBV15 and TRBJ1-5, is as follows: DAMVIQNPRYQVTQFGKPVTLSCSQTLNHNVMYWYQQKSSQAPKLLFHYYDKDFNNEADTPDNFQSRRPNTSFCFLDIRSPGLGDTAMYLCATSNLDRLNQPQHFGDGTRLSIL.

This clone was found once. This rearrangement joins TRBV11-3 to TRBJ1-1; TRBD1 matches 9 bases. Losses at the gene ends were 5 bases for V and 1 base for J; bases not matched to a gene: 5. This CDR3 has 15 residues. CDR1 SGHNT and CDR2 YENEEA come from the germline V gene. The CDR3 here is CASSTGQGENTEAFF. DNA for the CDR3: TGTGCCAGCAGCACGGGACAGGGTGAGAACACTGAAGCTTTCTTT.

The rearrangement joins TRBV14 to TRBJ1-6, with D perhaps matching TRBD1 (5 bases). The CDR3 contains 17 residues. V gave up 4 bases and J gave up 6 bases, with 19 bases separating them. Germline values: CDR1 SGHDN, CDR2 FVKESK. CDR3 bases: TGTGCCAGCAGCCGAGGGTTCGGATGGGGCTCTAATTCACCCCTCCACTTT. The encoded protein is CASSRGFGWGSNSPLHF.